Sequencing of this T cell receptor beta chain was carried out in a study of blood T cell repertoires in COVID-19 (dated by TCRdb to the early 2020s). Background on the whole study: Samples from collaborators originated in the United States, Italy and Spain and spanned both the acute and convalescent phases of COVID-19. The material from the prospective study consisted of cDNA or gDNA derived from T cells, B-cell-depleted T cells, or PBMCs. Samples were obtained from the ongoing ImmuneRACE study (first 160 participants) and from roughly 1,300 subjects provided by 6 global collaborators. Subjects who had been exposed to COVID-19, were actively infected with it, or had recovered from it provided the deeply sampled blood TCRbeta repertoires that made up the dataset. The sample metadata nearly always contained a de-identified subject ID, COVID-19 status, age in years and sex. The repertoires were released in a freely available public database intended as a resource for research on the immune response to SARS-CoV-2. Where available, HLA class I and class II types were taken from metadata supplied by the sample provider and were not determined by assay-based typing.

TCRbeta CDR3 regions were amplified from genomic DNA by means of the immunoSEQ Assay, a bias-controlled multiplex PCR. In the authors' own workflow: Nucleated cell counts per sample were estimated from amplification of reference gene primers within the assay. To quantify the absolute abundance of each unique TCRbeta CDR3 rearrangement, sequence reads were collapsed and filtered. Productive Simpson clonality was computed per sample as the square root of Simpson's diversity index over productive rearrangements. TCRdb mirrors the immuneACCESS table, restricted to in-frame sequences. Some clones are absent from its copies; in checked studies, under half trace to an unresolved V gene, and the reason for the others is unknown. D and trimming were read from the DNA, whereas the V and J calls and clone size are those reported in that table. This sample has fewer than 40,000 clones in its table, and around 80% of those were observed once. Jointly, the top ten make up 38% of the sample.

In the germline V gene (reference sequence), CDR1 corresponds to LNHDA and CDR2 to SQIVND. From the cysteine through the phenylalanine, the CDR3 covers 15 amino acids. The retained sequence is limited to the CDR3, 45 bases, with the frame set at the first base. The junction shows trimming of 4 bases on V and 6 bases on J, and the gene matches do not reach 8 bases of it. About this clone: The antigen this receptor binds is unknown. No clone much larger than this one lies a single base away; base qualities are absent.

The collaborating institutions used their own protocols to collect whole blood in K2EDTA tubes. For TCRbeta analysis, collaborators shipped samples in one of three forms: frozen whole blood, isolated PBMCs, or DNA extracted from either of those sample types. Broader findings and caveats from the paper: Clinical and demographic metadata were provided uncurated, with the amount varying by source and participant.

Sequencing was carried out using peripheral blood. The sequence joins TRBV19 to TRBJ1-4; TRBD1 lines up with 7 middle nucleotides. This receptor was identified in a man at least 80 years old with active or convalescent COVID-19. Here the CDR3 is given as CASSTRRDSDEKLFF. The nucleotides are TGTGCCAGTAGTACTCGCCGGGACAGTGATGAAAAACTGTTTTTT.